The sequence of this T cell receptor beta chain was determined in a study of CD8+CD57+ T cells in acquired aplastic anemia. Study-level background: Sorted CD4+ and CD8+ cells yielded roughly 3.2 ug of DNA on average.

General study points: A significant difference in CD8+ Simpson's diversity between patients and controls was not found. Shared by patients and controls, around 27 CD8+ CDR3s were abundant in patients.

After removal of 6 bases from V and 9 bases from J, the junction contained 7 bases not matched to a gene. The CDR3 extends over 13 amino acids. The germline gives CDR1 DFQATT, CDR2 SNEGSKA (reference sequence). The template used for profiling TCR beta VDJ and CDR3 was genomic DNA. TCRdb processed the reads anew with MiXCR; each CDR3 protein has one entry. The sample records under 250,000 distinct CDR3 sequences, 34% being singletons. Points on this clonotype: The antigen is not known.

The V and J genes are TRBV20-1 and TRBJ1-6; 8 positions agree with TRBD1. Sequencing was done on a sample of sorted CD4+, CD8+, or CD8+CD57+ T cells (not recorded which) from PBMCs. The sequence was obtained from a human donor in good health, serving as a control. CDR3 residues: CSAGTGGSSPLHF. The CDR3 nucleotides read TGCAGTGCGGGGACAGGTGGGAGTTCACCCCTCCACTTT.